The 9 T cell receptor beta chains in this list originate from one sample, sequenced in a study of blood T cell repertoires in COVID-19. Method: immunoSEQ multiplex PCR; TCRdb's copy keeps in-frame clones and lacks some. The sample consists of roughly 40,000 clones, about 88% of them appearing once. Sequences were obtained from peripheral blood. The receptor set was obtained from a human donor in a cohort sampled during active COVID-19.

The chain is built from TRBV5-1 and TRBJ2-2; 7 bases match TRBD1. V gave up 4 bases and J gave up 3 bases; unmatched junction bases: 9. The CDR3 totals 16 residues. CDR1 and CDR2 from the germline V gene are SGHRS and YFSETQ. The CDR3 bases are TGCGCCAGCAGCGCGAGACAGGGTATCGACACCGGGGAGCTGTTTTTT. Protein product: CASSARQGIDTGELFF.

This sequence joins TRBV23-1 and TRBJ1-5; D is possibly TRBD1 (6 bases). TRBV23-1 is treated as an ORF (open reading frame) with a function not yet certain. Deletions cut 0 bases from V and 3 bases from J, with 9 bases between. The CDR3 totals 15 residues. The DNA of the CDR3 is TGCGCCAGCAGTCAATCGGACAGCCACAATCAGCCCCAGCATTTT. Translating gives CASSQSDSHNQPQHF.

For this clone: Other DNA sequences in the sample encode the same CDR3. The V and J genes are TRBV4-1 and TRBJ2-7; D remains unclear. V gave up 1 base and J gave up 0 bases, with 4 bases separating them. Germline CDR1 is MGHRA and CDR2 is YSYEKL. The CDR3 is made up of 13 amino acids. The DNA for the CDR3 is TGCGCCAGCAGCCAAGGGGCCTCCTACGAGCAGTACTTC. It encodes CASSQGASYEQYF.

The chain has TRBV5-6 and TRBJ1-1; 7 bases are a match to TRBD1. Germline lookup yields CDR1 SGHDT and CDR2 YYEEEE. V trimming: 3 bases; J trimming: 1 base; junction bases outside the gene matches: 6. CDR3 length: 15 residues. The CDR3 reads CASSYDRAWNTEAFF. CDR3 nucleotides: TGTGCCAGCAGCTACGACAGGGCATGGAACACTGAAGCTTTCTTT.

The chain links TRBV2 to TRBJ1-3; unclear D gene. The CDR3 consists of 13 residues. V shed 7 bases and J shed 1 base, with 8 bases lying between them. Germline CDR1 reads SNHLY; CDR2 reads FYNNEI. The CDR3 protein is CASTSESGNTIYF. Written as DNA, the CDR3 is TGTGCCAGCACATCAGAATCTGGAAACACCATATATTTT.

V usage is TRBV11-3 and J usage is TRBJ1-1, with 7 bases matching TRBD1. V lost 1 base, J lost 5 bases, and 10 bases stayed unmatched. Germline V gives CDR1 SGHNT, CDR2 YENEEA. This CDR3 has 16 amino acids. The CDR3 region is CASSLGDLTGWTEAFF. The CDR3, as DNA: TGTGCCAGCAGCTTAGGCGACCTGACAGGGTGGACTGAAGCTTTCTTT. The variable domain in full, with the rest retrieved from reference TRBV11-3 and TRBJ1-1, is EAGVVQSPRYKIIEKKQPVAFWCNPISGHNTLYWYLQNLGQGPELLIRYENEEAVDDSQLPKDRFSAERLKGVDSTLKIQPAELGDSAVYLCASSLGDLTGWTEAFFGQGTRLTVV.

The chain links TRBV5-7 to TRBJ2-7, with D possibly being TRBD1 (5 bases). TRBV5-7 is designated an ORF whose function remains uncertain. The CDR3 loop spans 14 amino acids. V lost 2 bases, J lost 5 bases, and 14 bases lay in between. The CDR3 here is CASSFGQGGNEQYF. The CDR3 DNA follows: TGTGCCAGCAGCTTTGGGCAGGGTGGTAACGAGCAGTACTTC.

The rearrangement links TRBV6-5 to TRBJ2-7, with D possibly matching TRBD2 (7 bases). Germline-derived CDR1 and CDR2 are MNHEY and SVGAGI. Between the trimmed V and J ends, which lost 2 bases and 4 bases, there was a span of 18 bases. The CDR3 runs 16 residues. CDR3 protein: CASSYGASGGGYEQYF. The DNA of the CDR3 is TGTGCCAGCAGTTACGGGGCGTCGGGGGGCGGTTACGAGCAGTACTTC.

The chain links TRBV6-1 to TRBJ1-2; 7 positions agree with TRBD1. J gave up 5 bases and V 1 base, and 13 bases lay outside the gene matches. The CDR3 has 17 residues. The germline V gene has CDR1 MNHNS and CDR2 SASEGT. The CDR3 DNA reads as TGTGCCAGCAGTGAAGACAGGGGAATAGGGCGTTCGTATGGCTACACCTTC. Translation gives CASSEDRGIGRSYGYTF.